These 9 T cell receptor beta chains came from one sample sequenced in a study of blood T cell repertoires in COVID-19 (dated by TCRdb to 2019 to 2021). The library was produced with the immunoSEQ multiplex PCR assay. TCRdb retrieved this table from immuneACCESS and kept in-frame rearrangements only. Not all clones are present; in checked studies, unresolved V genes account for under half, and no reason is known for the remainder. The table for this sample lists about 180,000 clones; about 80% of them were counted only once. The ten largest clones take up 6.5% of the sample. The source material was peripheral blood. The receptors were sampled from a man aged 70 or older with active or convalescent COVID-19.

The chain carries TRBV30 and TRBJ2-2; TRBD2 agrees at 9 bases. CDR1 and CDR2 from the germline V gene are GTSNPN and SVGIG (reference sequence). The length of the CDR3 is 18 residues. The V segment lost 0 bases and the J segment 4 bases; nucleotides outside the gene matches: 12. The CDR3 DNA reads as TGTGCCTGGAGTGTATATTCTAGCGGGGTGACGGGCACCGGGGAGCTGTTTTTT. This codes for CAWSVYSSGVTGTGELFF.

V is TRBV6-6 and J is TRBJ2-1, with 7 positions matching TRBD2. The CDR3 consists of 16 residues. Germline trimming cut 5 bases from V and 1 base from J; bases unmatched to any gene: 8. The germline gives CDR1 MNHNY, CDR2 SVGAGI (reference sequence). The CDR3: CASSSRVGGSYNEQFF. Written as DNA, the CDR3 is TGTGCCAGCAGTAGTCGTGTGGGGGGGTCCTACAATGAGCAGTTCTTC.

J is TRBJ2-3 and V is TRBV6-5; unclear D gene. The CDR3 length is 14 residues. Deletions cut 3 bases from V and 0 bases from J, with 7 bases between. Germline values: CDR1 MNHEY, CDR2 SVGAGI. CDR3 DNA: TGTGCCAGCAGTTATGTCAGTAGCACAGATACGCAGTATTTT. Its translation: CASSYVSSTDTQYF.

CDR3 coding DNA: TGTGCCTGGAATACGGTGATCACAGATACGCAGTATTTT. Translated, it gives CAWNTVITDTQYF. The J gene is TRBJ2-3, the V gene TRBV30; D remains ambiguous. The length of the CDR3 is 13 residues. With 4 bases removed from V and 2 bases from J, the gap between germline ends came to 10 bases. CDR1 and CDR2 from the germline V gene are GTSNPN and SVGIG (reference sequence). Full variable domain (missing parts from reference TRBV30 and TRBJ2-3): SQTIHQWPATLVQPVGSPLSLECTVEGTSNPNLYWYRQAAGRGLQLLFYSVGIGQISSEVPQNLSASRPQDRQFILSSKKLLLSDSGFYLCAWNTVITDTQYFGPGTRLTVL.

This chain connects TRBV18 to TRBJ2-1; the match to TRBD2 covers 10 bases. With V trimmed by 3 bases and J by 2 bases, 10 bases remained unmatched. From germline, CDR1 is KGHSH and CDR2 LQKENI. This CDR3 comprises 18 residues. The CDR3 DNA follows: TGTGCCAGCTCACCTCAGGCGCCTAGCGGGAGCACCTACAATGAGCAGTTCTTC. Amino acids: CASSPQAPSGSTYNEQFF.

The chain joins TRBV3-1 (or the pseudogene TRBV3-2) to TRBJ2-4, with 7 nucleotides matching TRBD2. The CDR3 has 15 residues. The V and J ends lost 1 base and 8 bases, in that order; junction bases with no gene match: 8. Germline V gives CDR1 LGHDT, CDR2 YNNKEL (reference sequence). This CDR3 is CASSQATAAGDIQYF. DNA of the CDR3: TGTGCCAGCAGCCAAGCGACAGCCGCGGGGGACATTCAGTACTTC.

The chain has TRBV5-1 and TRBJ2-1, with 10 bases aligning to TRBD2. The CDR3 runs to 17 residues. Germline V gene sequence: CDR1 SGHRS, CDR2 YFSETQ. Trimming removed 3 bases from V and 4 bases from J; junction bases left unmatched: 10. The CDR3 sequence: CASSSRGSGGKYNEQFF. The CDR3 nucleotides read TGCGCCAGCAGCTCCCGGGGTAGCGGGGGGAAGTACAATGAGCAGTTCTTC.

The chain carries TRBV15 and TRBJ1-5, with unresolved D. Germline values: CDR1 LNHNV, CDR2 YYDKDF (reference sequence). Between the trimmed V and J ends, which lost 5 bases and 1 base, there was a span of 15 bases. This CDR3 spans 16 amino acids. The CDR3 bases are TGTGCCACCAGCCGCCGGCCGGCCGGGAGCAATCAGCCCCAGCATTTT. Translated: CATSRRPAGSNQPQHF.

The rearrangement uses TRBV5-4 and TRBJ2-1; 12 nucleotides agree with TRBD2. Germline V lookup: CDR1 SGHNT, CDR2 YYREEE (reference sequence). The junction had 3 bases not matched to a gene; V was cut back by 4 bases and J by 4 bases. The length of the CDR3 is 15 residues. CDR3 protein: CASSNGLAGYNEQFF. As DNA, the CDR3 is TGTGCCAGCAGCAACGGACTAGCGGGGTACAATGAGCAGTTCTTC.